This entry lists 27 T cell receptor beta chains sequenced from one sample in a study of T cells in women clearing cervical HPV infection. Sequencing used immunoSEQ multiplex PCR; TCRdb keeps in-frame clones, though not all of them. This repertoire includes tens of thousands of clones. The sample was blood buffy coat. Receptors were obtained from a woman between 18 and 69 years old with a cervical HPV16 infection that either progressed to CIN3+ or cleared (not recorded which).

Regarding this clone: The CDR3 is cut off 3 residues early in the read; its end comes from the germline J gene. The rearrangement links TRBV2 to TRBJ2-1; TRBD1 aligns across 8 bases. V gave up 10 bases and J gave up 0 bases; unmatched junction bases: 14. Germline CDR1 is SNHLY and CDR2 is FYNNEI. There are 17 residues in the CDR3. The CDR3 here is CATARETGASSYNEQFF. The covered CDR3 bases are TGTGCCACCGCGAGAGAGACAGGGGCCAGCTCCTACAATGAG.

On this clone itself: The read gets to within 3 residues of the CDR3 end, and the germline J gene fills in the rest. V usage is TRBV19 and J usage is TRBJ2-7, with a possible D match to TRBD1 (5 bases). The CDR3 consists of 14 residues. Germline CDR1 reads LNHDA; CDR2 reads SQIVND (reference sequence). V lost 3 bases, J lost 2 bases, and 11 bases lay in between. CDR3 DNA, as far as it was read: TGTGCCAGTAGTATTGGGTCACAGGCCTACGAG. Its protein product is CASSIGSQAYE. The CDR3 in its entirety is CASSIGSQAYEQYF. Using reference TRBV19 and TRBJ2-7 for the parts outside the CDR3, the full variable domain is DGGITQSPKYLFRKEGQNVTLSCEQNLNHDAMYWYRQDPGQGLRLIYYSQIVNDFQKGDIAEGYSVSREKKESFPLTVTSAQKNPTAFYLCASSIGSQAYEQYFGPGTRLTVT.

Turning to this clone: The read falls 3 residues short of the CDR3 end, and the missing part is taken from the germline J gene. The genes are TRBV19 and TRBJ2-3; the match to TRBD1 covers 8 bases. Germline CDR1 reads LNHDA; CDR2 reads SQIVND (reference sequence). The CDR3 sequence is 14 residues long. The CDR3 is CASSRQGPLEPQYF. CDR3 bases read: TGTGCCAGTAGTCGACAGGGGCCACTGGAGCCG.

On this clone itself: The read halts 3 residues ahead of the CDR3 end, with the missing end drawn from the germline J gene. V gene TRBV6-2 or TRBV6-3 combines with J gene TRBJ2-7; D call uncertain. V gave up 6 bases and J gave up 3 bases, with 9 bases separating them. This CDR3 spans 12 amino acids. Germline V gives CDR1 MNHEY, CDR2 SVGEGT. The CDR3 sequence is CASRPGLYEQYF. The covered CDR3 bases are TGTGCCAGCAGACCCGGTCTCTACGAG.

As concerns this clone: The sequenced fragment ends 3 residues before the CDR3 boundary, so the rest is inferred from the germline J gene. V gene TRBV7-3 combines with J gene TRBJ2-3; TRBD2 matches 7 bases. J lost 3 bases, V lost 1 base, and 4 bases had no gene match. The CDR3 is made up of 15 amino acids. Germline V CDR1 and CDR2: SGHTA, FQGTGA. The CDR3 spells CASSLMGLRTDTQYF. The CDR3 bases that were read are TGTGCCAGCAGCTTAATGGGACTAAGAACAGATACG.

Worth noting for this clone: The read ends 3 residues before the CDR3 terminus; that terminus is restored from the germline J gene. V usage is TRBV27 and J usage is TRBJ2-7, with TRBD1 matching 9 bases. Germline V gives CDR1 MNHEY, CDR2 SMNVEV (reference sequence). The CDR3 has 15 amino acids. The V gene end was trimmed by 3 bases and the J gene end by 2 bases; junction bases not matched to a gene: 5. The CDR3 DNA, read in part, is TGTGCCAGCAGTTTTTGGGACAGGGCAGCCTACGAG. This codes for CASSFWDRAAYE. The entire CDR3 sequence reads CASSFWDRAAYEQYF.

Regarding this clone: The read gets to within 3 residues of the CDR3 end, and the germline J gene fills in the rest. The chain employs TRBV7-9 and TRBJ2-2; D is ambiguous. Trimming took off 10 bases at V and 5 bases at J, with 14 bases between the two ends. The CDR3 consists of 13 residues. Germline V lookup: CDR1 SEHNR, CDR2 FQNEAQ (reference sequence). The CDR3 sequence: CAIFIQETGELFF. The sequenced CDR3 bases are TGTGCCATATTTATTCAGGAAACCGGGGAG.

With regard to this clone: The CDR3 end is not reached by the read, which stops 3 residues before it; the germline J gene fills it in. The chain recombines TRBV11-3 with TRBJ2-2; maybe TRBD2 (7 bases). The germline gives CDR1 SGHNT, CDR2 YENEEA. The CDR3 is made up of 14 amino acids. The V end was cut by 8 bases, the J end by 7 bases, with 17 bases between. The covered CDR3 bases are TGTGCCAGCGAGGGGGGGAGGGCCGGCGGGGAG. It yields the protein CASEGGRAGGE. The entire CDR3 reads CASEGGRAGGELFF.

Incomplete CDR3 DNA: TGTGCCAGCAGTGAACCGCCCATCCGACTAGCGGCGATCCAAGAGACC. Translation gives CASSEPPIRLAAIQET. The full-length CDR3 reads as CASSEPPIRLAAIQETQYF. The chain employs TRBV2 and TRBJ2-5; TRBD2 matches at 9 bases. Read sequence stops 3 residues before the CDR3 end, and the germline J gene provides the missing end. Per the germline V gene, CDR1 is SNHLY and CDR2 is FYNNEI. CDR3 length: 19 residues. J lost 1 base, V lost 2 bases, and 14 bases had no gene match.

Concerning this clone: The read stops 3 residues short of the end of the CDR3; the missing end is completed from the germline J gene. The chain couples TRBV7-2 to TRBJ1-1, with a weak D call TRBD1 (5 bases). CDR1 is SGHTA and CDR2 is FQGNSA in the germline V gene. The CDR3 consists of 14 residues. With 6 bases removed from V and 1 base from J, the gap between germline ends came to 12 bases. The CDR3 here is CASRQGLSNTEAFF. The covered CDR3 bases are TGTGCCAGCAGGCAGGGACTCTCGAACACTGAA. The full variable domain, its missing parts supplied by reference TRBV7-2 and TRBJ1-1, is GAGVSQSPSNKVTEKGKDVELRCDPISGHTALYWYRQSLGQGLEFLIYFQGNSAPDKSGLPSDRFSAERTGGSVSTLTIQRTQQEDSAVYLCASRQGLSNTEAFFGQGTRLTVV.

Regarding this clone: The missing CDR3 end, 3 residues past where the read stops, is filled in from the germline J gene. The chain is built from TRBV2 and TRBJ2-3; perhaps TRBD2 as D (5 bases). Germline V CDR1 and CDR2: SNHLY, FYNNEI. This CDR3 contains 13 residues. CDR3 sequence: CASSDGDSETQYF. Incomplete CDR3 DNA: TGTGCCAGCAGTGACGGGGATAGTGAGACG.

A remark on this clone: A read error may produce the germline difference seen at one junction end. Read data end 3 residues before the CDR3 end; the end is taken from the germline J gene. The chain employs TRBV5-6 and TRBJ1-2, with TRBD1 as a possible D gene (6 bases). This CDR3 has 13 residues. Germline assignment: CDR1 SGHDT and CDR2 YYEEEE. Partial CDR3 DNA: TGTGCCTGCAGCTTGTACAGGGAGAATGGC. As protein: CACSLYRENG. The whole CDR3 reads CACSLYRENGYTF.

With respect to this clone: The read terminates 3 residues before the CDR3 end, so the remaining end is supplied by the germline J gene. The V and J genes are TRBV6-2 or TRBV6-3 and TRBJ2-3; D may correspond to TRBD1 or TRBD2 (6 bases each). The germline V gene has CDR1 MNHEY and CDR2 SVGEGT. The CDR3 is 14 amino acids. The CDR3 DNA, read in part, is TGTGCCAGCACCCTTCGGCGGGACAATCAGCCG. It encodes CASTLRRDNQP. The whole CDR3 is CASTLRRDNQPQYF.

CDR3 DNA (partial): TGTGCCAGCAGCCAATACTCTTTAGCGGGTACCTACGAG. Translating gives CASSQYSLAGTYE. The complete CDR3 sequence is CASSQYSLAGTYEQYF. The chain recombines TRBV16 with TRBJ2-7; 7 positions agree with TRBD2. The CDR3 end is not reached by the read, which stops 3 residues before it; the germline J gene fills it in. This CDR3 has 16 residues. The germline CDR1 and CDR2 sequences are KGHSY and FQNENV. J gave up 2 bases and V 1 base, and 8 bases lay outside the gene matches.

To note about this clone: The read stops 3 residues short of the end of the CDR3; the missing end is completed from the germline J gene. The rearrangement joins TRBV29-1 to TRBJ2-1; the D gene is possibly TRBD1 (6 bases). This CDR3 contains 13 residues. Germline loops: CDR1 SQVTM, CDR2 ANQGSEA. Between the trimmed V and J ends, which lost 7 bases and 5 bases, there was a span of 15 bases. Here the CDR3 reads CSGQDKWDNEQFF. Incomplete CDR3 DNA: TGCAGCGGACAGGACAAATGGGACAATGAG.

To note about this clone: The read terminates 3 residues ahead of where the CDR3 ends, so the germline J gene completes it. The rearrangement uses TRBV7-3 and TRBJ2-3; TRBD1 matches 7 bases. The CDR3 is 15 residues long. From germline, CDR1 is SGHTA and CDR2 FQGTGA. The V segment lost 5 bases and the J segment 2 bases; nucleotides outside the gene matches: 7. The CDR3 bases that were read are TGTGCCAGCAGCCTGACAGGGTCCACCACAGATACG. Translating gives CASSLTGSTTDT. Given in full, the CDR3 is CASSLTGSTTDTQYF.

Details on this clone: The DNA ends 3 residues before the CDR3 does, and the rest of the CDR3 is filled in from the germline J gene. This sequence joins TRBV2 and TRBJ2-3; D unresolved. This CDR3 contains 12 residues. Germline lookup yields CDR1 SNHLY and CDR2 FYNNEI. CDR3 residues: CASSLSEETQYF. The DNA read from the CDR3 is TGTGCCAGCAGCCTCAGCGAGGAGACG.

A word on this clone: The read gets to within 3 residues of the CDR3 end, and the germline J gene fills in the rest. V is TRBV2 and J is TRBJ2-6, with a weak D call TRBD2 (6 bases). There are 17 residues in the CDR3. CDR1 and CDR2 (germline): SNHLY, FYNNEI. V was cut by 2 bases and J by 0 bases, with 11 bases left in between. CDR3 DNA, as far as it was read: TGTGCCAGCAGTGAAACCCCGGGGGTCTCTGGGGCCAACGTC. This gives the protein CASSETPGVSGANV. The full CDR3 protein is CASSETPGVSGANVLTF.

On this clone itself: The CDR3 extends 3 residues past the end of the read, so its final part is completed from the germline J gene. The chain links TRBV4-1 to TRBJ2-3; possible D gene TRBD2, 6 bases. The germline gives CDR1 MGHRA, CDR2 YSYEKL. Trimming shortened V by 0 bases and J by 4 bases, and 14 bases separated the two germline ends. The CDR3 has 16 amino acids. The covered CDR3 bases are TGCGCCAGCAGCCAAGAAGGGTTCGGGGGATCAGATACG. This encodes CASSQEGFGGSDT. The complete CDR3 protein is CASSQEGFGGSDTQYF.

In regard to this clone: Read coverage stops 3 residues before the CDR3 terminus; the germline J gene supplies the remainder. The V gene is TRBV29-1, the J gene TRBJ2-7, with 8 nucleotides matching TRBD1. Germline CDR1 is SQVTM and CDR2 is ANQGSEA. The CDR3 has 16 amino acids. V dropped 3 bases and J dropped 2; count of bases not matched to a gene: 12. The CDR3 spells CSVDLPGQESPYEQYF. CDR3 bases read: TGCAGCGTTGACTTACCGGGACAGGAGTCCCCCTACGAG.

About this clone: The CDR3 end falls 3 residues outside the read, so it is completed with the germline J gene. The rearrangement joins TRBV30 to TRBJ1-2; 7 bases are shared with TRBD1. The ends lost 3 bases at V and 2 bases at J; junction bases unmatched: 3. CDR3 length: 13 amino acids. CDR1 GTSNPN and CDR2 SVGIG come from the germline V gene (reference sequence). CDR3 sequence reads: CAWSQDRNYGYTF. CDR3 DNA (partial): TGTGCCTGGAGCCAGGACAGGAACTATGGC.

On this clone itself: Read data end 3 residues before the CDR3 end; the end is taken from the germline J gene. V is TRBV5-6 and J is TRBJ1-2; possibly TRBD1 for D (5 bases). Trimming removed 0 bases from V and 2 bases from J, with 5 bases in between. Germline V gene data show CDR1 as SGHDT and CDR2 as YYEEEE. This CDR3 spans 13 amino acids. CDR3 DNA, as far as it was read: TGTGCCAGCAGCTTGGCAGGGAACTATGGC. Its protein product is CASSLAGNYG. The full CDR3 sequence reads CASSLAGNYGYTF. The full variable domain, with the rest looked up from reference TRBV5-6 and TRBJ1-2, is DAGVTQSPTHLIKTRGQQVTLRCSPKSGHDTVSWYQQALGQGPQFIFQYYEEEERQRGNFPDRFSGHQFPNYSSELNVNALLLGDSALYLCASSLAGNYGYTFGSGTRLTVV.

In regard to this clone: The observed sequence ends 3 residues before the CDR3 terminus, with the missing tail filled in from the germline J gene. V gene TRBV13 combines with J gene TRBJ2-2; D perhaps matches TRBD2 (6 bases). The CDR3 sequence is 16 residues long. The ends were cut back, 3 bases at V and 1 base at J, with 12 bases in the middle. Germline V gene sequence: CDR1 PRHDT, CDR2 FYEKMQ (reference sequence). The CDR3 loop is CASSFWAGMNTGELFF. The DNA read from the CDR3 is TGTGCCAGCAGCTTCTGGGCGGGAATGAACACCGGGGAG.

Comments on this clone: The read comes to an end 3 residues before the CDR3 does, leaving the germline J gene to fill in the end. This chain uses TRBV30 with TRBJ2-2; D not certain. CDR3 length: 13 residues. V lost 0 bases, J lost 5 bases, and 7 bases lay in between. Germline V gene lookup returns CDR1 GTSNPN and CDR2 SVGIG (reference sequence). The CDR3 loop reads CAWSVHLTGELFF. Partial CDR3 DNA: TGTGCCTGGAGTGTACATTTGACCGGGGAG.

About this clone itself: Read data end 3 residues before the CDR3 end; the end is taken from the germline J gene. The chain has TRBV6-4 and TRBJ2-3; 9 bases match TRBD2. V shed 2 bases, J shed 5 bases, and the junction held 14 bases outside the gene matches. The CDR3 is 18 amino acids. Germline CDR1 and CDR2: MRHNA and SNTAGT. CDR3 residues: CASSDMRGGLSHIDTQYF. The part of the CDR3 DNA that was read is TGTGCCAGCAGTGACATGCGGGGGGGCCTTTCACACATAGATACG.

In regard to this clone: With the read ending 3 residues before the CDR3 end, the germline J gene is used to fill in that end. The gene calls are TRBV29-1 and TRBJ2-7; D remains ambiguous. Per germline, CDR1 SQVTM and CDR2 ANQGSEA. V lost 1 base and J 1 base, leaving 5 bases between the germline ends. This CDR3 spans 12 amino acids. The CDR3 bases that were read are TGCAGCGTTGAAGGGCAATCCTACGAG. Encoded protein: CSVEGQSYE. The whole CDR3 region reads CSVEGQSYEQYF.

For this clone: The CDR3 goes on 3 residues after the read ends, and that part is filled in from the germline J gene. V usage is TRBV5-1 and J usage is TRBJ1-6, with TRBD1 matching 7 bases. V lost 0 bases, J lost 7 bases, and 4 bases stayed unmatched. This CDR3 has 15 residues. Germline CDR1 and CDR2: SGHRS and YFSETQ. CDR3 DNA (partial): TGCGCCAGCAGCTTGGAGGGGGCGCCCAATTCACCC. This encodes CASSLEGAPNSP. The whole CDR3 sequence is CASSLEGAPNSPLHF.